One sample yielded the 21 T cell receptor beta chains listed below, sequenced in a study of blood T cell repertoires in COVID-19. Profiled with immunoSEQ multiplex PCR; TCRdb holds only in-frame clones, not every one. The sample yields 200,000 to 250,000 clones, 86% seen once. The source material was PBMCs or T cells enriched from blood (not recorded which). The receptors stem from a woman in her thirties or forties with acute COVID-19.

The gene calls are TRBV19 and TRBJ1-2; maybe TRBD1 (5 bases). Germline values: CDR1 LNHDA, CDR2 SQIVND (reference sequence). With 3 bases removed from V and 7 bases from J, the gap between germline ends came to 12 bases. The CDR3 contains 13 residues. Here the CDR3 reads CASSISPRAGYTF. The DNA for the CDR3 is TGTGCCAGTAGTATTTCCCCCAGGGCTGGCTACACCTTC.

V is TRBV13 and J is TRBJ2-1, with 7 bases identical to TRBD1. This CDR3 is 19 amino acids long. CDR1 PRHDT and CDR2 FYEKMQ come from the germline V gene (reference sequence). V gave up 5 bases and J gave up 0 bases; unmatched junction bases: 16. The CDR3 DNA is TGTGCCAGCAGCCCCTACCGTACAGGGGTGTCTAGCTCCTACAATGAGCAGTTCTTC. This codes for CASSPYRTGVSSSYNEQFF.

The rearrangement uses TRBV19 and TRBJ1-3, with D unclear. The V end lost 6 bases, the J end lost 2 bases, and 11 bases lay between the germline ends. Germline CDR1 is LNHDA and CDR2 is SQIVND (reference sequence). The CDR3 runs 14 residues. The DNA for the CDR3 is TGTGCCAGTAGCTTCCCTACGCCTGGAAACACCATATATTTT. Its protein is CASSFPTPGNTIYF.

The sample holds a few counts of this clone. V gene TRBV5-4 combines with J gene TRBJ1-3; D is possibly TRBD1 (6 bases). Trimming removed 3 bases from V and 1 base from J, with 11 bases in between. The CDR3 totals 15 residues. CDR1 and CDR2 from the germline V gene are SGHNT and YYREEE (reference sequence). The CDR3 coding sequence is TGTGCCAGCAGCTGGGGGCAGGGATCTGGAAACACCATATATTTT. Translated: CASSWGQGSGNTIYF.

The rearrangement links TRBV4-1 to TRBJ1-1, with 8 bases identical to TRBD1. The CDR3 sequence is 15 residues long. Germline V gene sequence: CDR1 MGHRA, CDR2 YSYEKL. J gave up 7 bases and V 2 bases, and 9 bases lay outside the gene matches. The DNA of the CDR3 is TGCGCCAGCAGCCAACCCCGGGACAGGACCGATGAAGCTTTCTTT. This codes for CASSQPRDRTDEAFF.

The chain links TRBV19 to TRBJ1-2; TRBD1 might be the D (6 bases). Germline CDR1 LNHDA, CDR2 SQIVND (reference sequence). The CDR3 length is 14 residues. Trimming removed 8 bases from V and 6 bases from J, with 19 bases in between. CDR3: CASHSRTASDGYTF. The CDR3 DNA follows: TGTGCCAGTCACTCCCGGACAGCTTCTGATGGCTACACCTTC.

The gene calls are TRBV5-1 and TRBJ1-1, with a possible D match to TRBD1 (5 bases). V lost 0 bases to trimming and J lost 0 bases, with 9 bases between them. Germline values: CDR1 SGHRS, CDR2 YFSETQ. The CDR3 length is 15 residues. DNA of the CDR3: TGCGCCAGCAGCTTGGGTAAGGGGATGAACACTGAAGCTTTCTTT. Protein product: CASSLGKGMNTEAFF.

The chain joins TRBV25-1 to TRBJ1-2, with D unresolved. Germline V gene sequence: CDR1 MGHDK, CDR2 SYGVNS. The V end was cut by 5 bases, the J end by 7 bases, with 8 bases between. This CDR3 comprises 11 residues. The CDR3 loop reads CASSSTGGYTF. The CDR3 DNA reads TGTGCCAGCAGTAGTACTGGTGGCTACACCTTC.

CDR3 in amino acids: CASSQDTGANYGYTF. CDR3 DNA sequence: TGCGCCAGCAGCCAAGATACAGGGGCTAACTATGGCTACACCTTC. The V call is TRBV4-3, the J call TRBJ1-2, with TRBD1 matching 7 bases. CDR3 length: 15 residues. J lost 0 bases, V lost 0 bases, and 1 base had no gene match. Germline lookup yields CDR1 LGHNA and CDR2 YSLEER.

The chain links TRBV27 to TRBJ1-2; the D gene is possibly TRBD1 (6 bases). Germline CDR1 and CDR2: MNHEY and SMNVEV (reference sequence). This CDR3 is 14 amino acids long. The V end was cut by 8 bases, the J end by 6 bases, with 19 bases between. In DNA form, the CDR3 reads TGTGCCAGCGAAACCCGGGACAATCTAAATGGCTACACCTTC. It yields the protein CASETRDNLNGYTF.

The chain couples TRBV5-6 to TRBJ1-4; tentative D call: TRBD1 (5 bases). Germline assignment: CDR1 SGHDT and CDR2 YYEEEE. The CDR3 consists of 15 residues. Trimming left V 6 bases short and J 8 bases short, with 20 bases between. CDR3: CASNLYGGAGEKLFF. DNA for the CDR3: TGTGCCAGCAATCTGTATGGGGGAGCGGGGGAAAAACTGTTTTTT.

The DNA of the CDR3 is TGTGCCAGCTCACTTTCAGGACAGAACAATGAGCAGTTCTTC. Encoded protein: CASSLSGQNNEQFF. The V gene is TRBV18, the J gene TRBJ2-1, with a weak D call TRBD1 (6 bases). The germline V gene has CDR1 KGHSH and CDR2 LQKENI. Trimming cost V 4 bases and J 5 bases, with 12 bases left between them. The CDR3 runs 14 residues.

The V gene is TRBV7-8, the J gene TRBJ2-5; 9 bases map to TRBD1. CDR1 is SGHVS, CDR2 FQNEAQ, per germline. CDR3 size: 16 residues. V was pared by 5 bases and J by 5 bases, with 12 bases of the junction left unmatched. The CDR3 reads CASSGRGQGFMETQYF. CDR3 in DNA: TGTGCCAGCAGCGGACGGGGACAGGGTTTCATGGAGACCCAGTACTTC.

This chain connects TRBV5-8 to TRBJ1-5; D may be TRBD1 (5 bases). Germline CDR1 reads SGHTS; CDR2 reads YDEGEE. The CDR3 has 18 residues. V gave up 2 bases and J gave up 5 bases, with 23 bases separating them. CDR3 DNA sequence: TGTGCCAGCAGCTTTGACCTGAGGACTGCATCGGGGGATCAGCCCCAGCATTTT. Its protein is CASSFDLRTASGDQPQHF.

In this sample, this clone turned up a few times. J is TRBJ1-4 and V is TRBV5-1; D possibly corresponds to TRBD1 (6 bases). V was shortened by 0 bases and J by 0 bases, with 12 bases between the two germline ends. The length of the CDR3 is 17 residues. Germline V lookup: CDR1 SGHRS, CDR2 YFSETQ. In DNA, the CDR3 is TGCGCCAGCAGCTTGGAATTGACAGGAGCAACTAATGAAAAACTGTTTTTT. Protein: CASSLELTGATNEKLFF.

The CDR3 DNA sequence: TGTGCCAGCAGCGTAGGGGGAGACATGACCCTTAATGAAAAACTGTTTTTT. Translation: CASSVGGDMTLNEKLFF. This rearrangement joins TRBV9 to TRBJ1-4; D ambiguous. V lost 0 bases and J 4 bases, leaving 16 bases between the germline ends. This CDR3 spans 17 amino acids. Germline V gene sequence: CDR1 SGDLS, CDR2 YYNGEE.

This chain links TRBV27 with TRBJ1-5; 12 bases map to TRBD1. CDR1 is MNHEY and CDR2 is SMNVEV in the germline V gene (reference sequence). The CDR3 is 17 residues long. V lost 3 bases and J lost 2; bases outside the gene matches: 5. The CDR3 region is CASSLGQGALGNQPQHF. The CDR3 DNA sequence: TGTGCCAGCAGTTTGGGACAGGGGGCGCTAGGCAATCAGCCCCAGCATTTT.

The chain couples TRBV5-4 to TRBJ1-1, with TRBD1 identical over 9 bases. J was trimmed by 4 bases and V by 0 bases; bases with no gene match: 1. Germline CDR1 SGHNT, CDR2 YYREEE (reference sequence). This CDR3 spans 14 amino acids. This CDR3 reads CASSLGTGATEAFF. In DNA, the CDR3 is TGTGCCAGCAGCTTGGGGACAGGGGCCACTGAAGCTTTCTTT.

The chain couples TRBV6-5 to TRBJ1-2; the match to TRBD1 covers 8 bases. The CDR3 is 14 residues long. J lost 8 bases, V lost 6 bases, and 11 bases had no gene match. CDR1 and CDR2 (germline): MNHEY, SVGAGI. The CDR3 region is CASRVGQGSLGYTF. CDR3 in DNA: TGTGCCAGCAGAGTCGGACAGGGTTCACTAGGCTACACCTTC.

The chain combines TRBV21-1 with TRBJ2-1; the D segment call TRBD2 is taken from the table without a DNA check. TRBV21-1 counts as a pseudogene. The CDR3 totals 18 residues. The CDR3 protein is CASSKGPSQRGGPNEQFF. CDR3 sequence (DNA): TGTGCCAGCAGCAAAGGCCCATCCCAGCGGGGGGGCCCAAATGAGCAGTTCTTC.

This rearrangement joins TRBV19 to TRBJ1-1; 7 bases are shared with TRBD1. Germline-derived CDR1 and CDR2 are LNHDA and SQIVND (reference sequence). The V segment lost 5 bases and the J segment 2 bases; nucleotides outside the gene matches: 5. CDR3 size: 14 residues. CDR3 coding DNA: TGTGCCAGTAGTCCCGGACAGGTTAACACTGAAGCTTTCTTT. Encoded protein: CASSPGQVNTEAFF.